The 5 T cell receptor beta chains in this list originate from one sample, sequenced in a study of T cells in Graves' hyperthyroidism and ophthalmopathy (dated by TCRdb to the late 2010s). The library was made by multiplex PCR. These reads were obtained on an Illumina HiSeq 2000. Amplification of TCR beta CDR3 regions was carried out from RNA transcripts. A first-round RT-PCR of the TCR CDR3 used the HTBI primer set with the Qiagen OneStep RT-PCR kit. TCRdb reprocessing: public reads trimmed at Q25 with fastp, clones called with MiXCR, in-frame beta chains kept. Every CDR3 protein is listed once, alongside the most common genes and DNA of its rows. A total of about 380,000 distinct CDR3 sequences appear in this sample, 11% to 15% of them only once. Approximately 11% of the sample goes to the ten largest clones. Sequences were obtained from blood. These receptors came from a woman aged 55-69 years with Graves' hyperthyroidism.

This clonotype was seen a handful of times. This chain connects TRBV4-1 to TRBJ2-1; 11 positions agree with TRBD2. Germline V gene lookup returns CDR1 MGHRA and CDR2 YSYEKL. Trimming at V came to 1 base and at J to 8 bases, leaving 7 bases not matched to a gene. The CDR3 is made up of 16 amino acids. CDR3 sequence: CASSQGSGTSGDEQFF. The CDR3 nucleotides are TGCGCCAGCAGCCAAGGCTCCGGGACTAGCGGAGATGAGCAGTTCTTC.

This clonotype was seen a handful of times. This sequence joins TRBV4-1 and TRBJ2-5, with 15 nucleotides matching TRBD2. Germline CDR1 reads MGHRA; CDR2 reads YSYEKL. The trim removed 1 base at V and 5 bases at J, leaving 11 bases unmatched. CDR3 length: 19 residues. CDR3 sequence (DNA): TGCGCCAGCAGCCAAGTTGGTCGGACTAGCGGGAGGGTTACGGAGACCCAGTACTTC. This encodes CASSQVGRTSGRVTETQYF.

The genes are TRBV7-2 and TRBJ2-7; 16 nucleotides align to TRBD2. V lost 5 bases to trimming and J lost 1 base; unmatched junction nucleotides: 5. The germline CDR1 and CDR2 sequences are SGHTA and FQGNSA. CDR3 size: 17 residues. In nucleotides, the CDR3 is TGTGCCAGCAGCCCCTGGGGACTAGCGGGAGGGTCCTACGAGCAGTACTTC. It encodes CASSPWGLAGGSYEQYF.

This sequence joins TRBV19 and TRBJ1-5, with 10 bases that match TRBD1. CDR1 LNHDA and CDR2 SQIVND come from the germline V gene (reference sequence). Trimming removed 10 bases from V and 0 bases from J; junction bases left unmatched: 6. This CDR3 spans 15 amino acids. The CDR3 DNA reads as TGTGCCAACACACGGGACAGGGGTAGCAATCAGCCCCAGCATTTT. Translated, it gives CANTRDRGSNQPQHF.

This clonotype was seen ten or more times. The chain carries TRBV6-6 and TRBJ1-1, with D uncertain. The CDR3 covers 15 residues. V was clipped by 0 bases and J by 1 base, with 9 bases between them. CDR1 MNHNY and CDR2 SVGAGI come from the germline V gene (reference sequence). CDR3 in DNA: TGTGCCAGCAGTTACTCGATTTGGGAGAACACTGAAGCTTTCTTT. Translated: CASSYSIWENTEAFF.